The 5 T cell receptor beta chains listed next were all sequenced from one sample in a study of control samples from healthy donors and cancer patients. The table came from immunoSEQ multiplex PCR; TCRdb's copy has only in-frame clones and leaves some out. The repertoire consists of around 150,000 clones, with 70% to 90% occurring once and the leading ten covering more than 10%. Material for sequencing was blood. All receptors derive from a man younger than 45 in good health.

The chain recombines TRBV27 with TRBJ1-5, with a possible D match to TRBD1 (5 bases). The CDR3 consists of 17 residues. Germline CDR1 and CDR2: MNHEY and SMNVEV (reference sequence). V was shortened by 4 bases and J by 1 base, with 17 bases between the two germline ends. The CDR3 sequence is CASSYGSTKGSNQPQHF. CDR3 sequence (DNA): TGTGCCAGCAGTTACGGATCTACCAAGGGGAGCAATCAGCCCCAGCATTTT.

The chain has TRBV6-5 and TRBJ1-5; D may be TRBD1 (5 bases). V was clipped by 5 bases and J by 6 bases, with 11 bases between them. The CDR3 contains 13 residues. CDR1 is MNHEY and CDR2 is SVGAGI in the germline V gene. The CDR3 DNA reads as TGTGCCAGCAGTCAGGGCCCTGGTCAGCCCCAGCATTTT. Protein sequence: CASSQGPGQPQHF.

This chain connects TRBV3-1 (or the pseudogene TRBV3-2) to TRBJ1-1, with D unresolved. V was cut by 2 bases and J by 8 bases, with 12 bases left in between. The CDR3 length is 13 residues. Germline CDR1 is LGHDT and CDR2 is YNNKEL (reference sequence). CDR3 loop: CASSQKIGPEAFF. CDR3 sequence (DNA): TGTGCCAGCAGCCAAAAAATCGGCCCCGAAGCTTTCTTT.

The V and J genes are TRBV20-1 and TRBJ1-1; D gene uncertain. This CDR3 has 13 residues. With 3 bases removed from V and 0 bases from J, the gap between germline ends came to 8 bases. CDR1 and CDR2 from the germline V gene are DFQATT and SNEGSKA (reference sequence). CDR3 loop: CSASFLVNTEAFF. As DNA, the CDR3 is TGCAGTGCTAGTTTTTTAGTGAACACTGAAGCTTTCTTT.

The chain joins TRBV27 to TRBJ2-2; the match to TRBD2 covers 12 bases. V shed 6 bases, J shed 6 bases, and the junction held 5 bases outside the gene matches. This CDR3 has 15 residues. Germline CDR1 and CDR2: MNHEY and SMNVEV (reference sequence). In DNA, the CDR3 is TGTGCCAGCAGGTCTAGCGGGGGGGCCCCCGGGGAGCTGTTTTTT. Protein product: CASRSSGGAPGELFF.